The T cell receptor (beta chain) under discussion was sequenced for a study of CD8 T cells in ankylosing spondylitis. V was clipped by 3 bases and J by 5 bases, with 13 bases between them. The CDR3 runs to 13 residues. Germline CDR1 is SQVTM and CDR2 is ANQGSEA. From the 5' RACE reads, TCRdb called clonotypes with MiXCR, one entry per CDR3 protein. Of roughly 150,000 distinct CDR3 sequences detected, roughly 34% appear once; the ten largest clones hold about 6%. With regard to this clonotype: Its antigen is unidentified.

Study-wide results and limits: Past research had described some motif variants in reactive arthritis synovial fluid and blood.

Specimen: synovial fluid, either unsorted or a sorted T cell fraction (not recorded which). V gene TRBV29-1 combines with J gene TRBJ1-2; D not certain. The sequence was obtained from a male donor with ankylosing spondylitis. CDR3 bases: TGCAGCGTTGATGTATGGGTAGGGTATGGCTACACCTTC. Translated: CSVDVWVGYGYTF.